This TCR beta chain was identified during a study of shared clonotypes between healthy human individuals. Study information: Samples came from two female and a few male donors aged 18 to 49. The study used three CD4 naive, three CD4 memory, two CD8 naive and one CD8 memory plate per donor.

As defined, naive CD8 cells were CD45RO-negative and positively selected for CCR7, with terminally differentiated effector memory CD45RA+ cells excluded. Germline V gene data show CDR1 as MNHNS and CDR2 as SASEGT. The CDR3 covers 18 residues. The V and J ends lost 4 bases and 5 bases, in that order; junction bases with no gene match: 8. Overall study results and limits: Naive subsets usually exceeded memory subsets in estimated richness.

This clone was picked up one time. Its cognate antigen is unknown. Libraries were prepared by immunoSEQ multiplex PCR; TCRdb keeps only in-frame clonotypes and omits some of them. The repertoire holds roughly 1,800,000 clones, with over 85% as singletons. Sequencing input: naive CD8+ T cells sorted from blood. The chain combines TRBV6-1 with TRBJ2-1; 16 bases are shared with TRBD2. The origin of this receptor is a man aged 18 to 30 in good health. The CDR3 DNA reads as TGTGCCAGCAGTGCTGGGACTAGCGGGGGGGGCCTCCACAATGAGCAGTTCTTC. Translation gives CASSAGTSGGGLHNEQFF.